Below, one T cell receptor (beta chain) is given with its context. In the original analysis: Reference gene primer amplification gave nucleated cell count estimates. Measured with immunoSEQ multiplex PCR; TCRdb has only the in-frame clones, and not every one. D and trimming come from the DNA, and the V and J calls and clone size come from that table. The data hold over 200,000 clones, with around 90% observed a single time. This entry is derived from a study of blood T cell repertoires in COVID-19. Looking at the study overall: Collection of acute and convalescent COVID-19 samples took place in the United States, Italy and Spain. Sample material is recorded as cDNA or gDNA derived from T cells, B-cell-depleted T cells, or PBMCs.

The CDR3 has 15 amino acids. The V segment lost 6 bases and the J segment 2 bases; nucleotides outside the gene matches: 9. Germline loops: CDR1 KGHSH, CDR2 LQKENI. The rearrangement links TRBV18 to TRBJ2-7; 8 bases agree with TRBD2. The source of this sequence is a man aged 60-69 years who had recovered from COVID-19. Sequenced material: peripheral blood. CDR3: CASSAPGLGTYEQYF. CDR3 nucleotides: TGTGCCAGCTCGGCTCCGGGACTAGGAACCTACGAGCAGTACTTC.